This TCR beta chain was sequenced during a study of somatic mutations in cytotoxic T cells in rheumatoid arthritis. Study-wide findings and caveats: For rheumatoid arthritis patients, CD8+ clonality increased with age, whereas it did not in healthy controls. Antigen targets of the expanded CD8+ clones remained unidentified. Clonality of CD8+ T cells, which was compared between rheumatoid arthritis patients and age-matched healthy controls, did not differ significantly.

Turning to this clone: Its antigen is unknown.

Sequencing was performed with immunoSEQ multiplex PCR; in TCRdb, only in-frame clones are kept and a portion is missing. The repertoire consists of under 15,000 clones, with 80% occurring once and the leading ten covering 14%. Positive selection using magnetic beads isolated the CD4+ and CD8+ cells (purity was checked by flow cytometry). V lost 2 bases to trimming and J lost 7 bases; unmatched junction nucleotides: 7. The CDR3 runs 15 residues. The germline gives CDR1 MGHRA, CDR2 YSYEKL. The specimen was CD8+ T cells sorted from blood. V usage is TRBV4-1 and J usage is TRBJ2-2, with TRBD1 identical over 7 bases. This clonotype originated in a man over 45 in good health. The CDR3 reads CASSQSQGGYGELFF. CDR3 coding DNA: TGCGCCAGCAGCCAATCGCAAGGGGGCTACGGGGAGCTGTTTTTT.